This TCR beta chain emerged from a study of blood T cell repertoires in COVID-19. Profiling relied on immunoSEQ multiplex PCR, and the TCRdb table lists in-frame clones only, not all of them. The sample shows some 460,000 clones, 75% to 90% of them seen only once. The CDR3 length is 13 residues. V was pared by 2 bases and J by 5 bases, with 9 bases between. CDR1 MDHEN and CDR2 SYDVKM come from the germline V gene. The receptor comes from a woman under 30 who had recovered from COVID-19. Sequenced input: PBMCs or T cells enriched from blood (not recorded which). V is TRBV28 and J is TRBJ1-1; D unclear. CDR3 nucleotide sequence: TGTGCCAGCAGTTTAGGCCCGCAAACTGAAGCTTTCTTT. It encodes CASSLGPQTEAFF. Combining the CDR3 with reference TRBV28 and TRBJ1-1 gives the whole variable domain DVKVTQSSRYLVKRTGEKVFLECVQDMDHENMFWYRQDPGLGLRLIYFSYDVKMKEKGDIPEGYSVSREKKERFSLILESASTNQTSMYLCASSLGPQTEAFFGQGTRLTVV.